These T cell receptor beta chains were read from a single sample in a study of identical twins. One entry per CDR3 protein, called by TCRdb with MiXCR from the 5' RACE reads. The sample shows 1.5 million to 2 million distinct CDR3 sequences, about 32% of them seen only once. Sequenced input: cord blood. The receptors were sampled from a newborn girl in good health. Each CDR3 is given without its conserved first and last residue. Clone size, where shown, is once, few, many, or a class for clones that have expanded.

V gene: TRBV2; clone size: NA; CDR3 protein: ASSVGASLNGYT
V gene: TRBV30; clone size: few; CDR3 protein: AWSVKLDTQY
V gene: TRBV28; clone size: NA; CDR3 protein: ASSNSGATYEQY
V gene: TRBV7-6; clone size: few; CDR3 protein: ASSLPTVPNQPQH
V gene: TRBV5-1; clone size: many; CDR3 protein: ASSTGSWSTDTQY
V gene: TRBV5-1; clone size: few; CDR3 protein: ASNYRGGGDTEAF
V gene: TRBV20-1; clone size: few; CDR3 protein: SARHRPEAF
V gene: TRBV6-5; clone size: NA; CDR3 protein: ASSYSMSLAGTDTQY
V gene: TRBV9; clone size: few; CDR3 protein: ASSGEAGTPDTQY
V gene: TRBV30; clone size: NA; CDR3 protein: VWSVGHTYEQY
V gene: TRBV20-1; clone size: NA; CDR3 protein: SANERGRGGYT
V gene: TRBV12-3/TRBV12-4; clone size: many; CDR3 protein: ASSPRGALAKNIQY
V gene: TRBV2; clone size: few; CDR3 protein: ASSEAGGPLEQY